The following is a T cell receptor (beta chain) sequence with its context. The data belong to a study of T cell changes during pregnancy in multiple sclerosis. The method was immunoSEQ multiplex PCR; TCRdb's version includes in-frame clones alone and lacks a portion of them. The sample consists of fewer than 35,000 clones, about 91% of them appearing once. Germline V lookup: CDR1 LNHDA, CDR2 SQIVND (reference sequence). The junction had 13 bases not matched to a gene; V was cut back by 8 bases and J by 7 bases. The CDR3 has 16 residues. This clonotype originated in a female donor in good health, enrolled as a control in a pregnancy study. The chain joins TRBV19 to TRBJ2-1; the match to TRBD2 covers 11 bases. This specimen consisted of CD4+ T cells from peripheral blood mononuclear cells, obtained in the third trimester of pregnancy. The CDR3 bases are TGTGCCAGTGAAACATTAGCGGGAGGGCCGTCGAATGAGCAGTTCTTC. Its protein product is CASETLAGGPSNEQFF.